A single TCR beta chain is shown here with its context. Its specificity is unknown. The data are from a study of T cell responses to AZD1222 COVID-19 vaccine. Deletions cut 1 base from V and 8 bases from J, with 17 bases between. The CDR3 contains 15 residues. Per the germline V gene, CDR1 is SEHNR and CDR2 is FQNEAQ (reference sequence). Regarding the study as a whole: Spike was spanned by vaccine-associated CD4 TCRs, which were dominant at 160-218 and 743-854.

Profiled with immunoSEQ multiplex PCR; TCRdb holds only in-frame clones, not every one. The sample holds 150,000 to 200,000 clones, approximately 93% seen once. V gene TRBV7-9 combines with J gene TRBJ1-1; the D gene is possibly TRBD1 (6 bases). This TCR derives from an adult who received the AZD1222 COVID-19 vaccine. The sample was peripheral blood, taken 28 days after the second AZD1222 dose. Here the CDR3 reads CASSLVPSQTGEAFF. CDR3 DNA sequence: TGTGCCAGCAGCTTAGTCCCGTCTCAAACAGGGGAAGCTTTCTTT.